Each of the 16 T cell receptor beta chains below was sequenced from the same sample in a study of Graves' ophthalmopathy and Graves' hyperthyroidism. Amplification targeted the TCR beta CDR3 regions, with RNA transcripts as the source material. Second-round multiplex PCR came after a first-round RT-PCR that employed HTBI primers. MiXCR, applied by TCRdb to the multiplex PCR reads, yields one record per CDR3 protein. The sample has around 1,000,000 distinct CDR3 sequences, roughly 35% seen once; the top ten hold 11%. Sequenced sample: peripheral blood or thyroid tissue (not recorded which). These receptor sequences come from an adult man with Graves' hyperthyroidism.

This clonotype has only a few counts. The CDR3 region is CSAGGDNYGYTF. The CDR3 region has the DNA TGCAGTGCTGGGGGGGATAACTATGGCTACACCTTC. The chain is built from TRBV20-1 and TRBJ1-2; D is possibly TRBD1 (5 bases). V dropped 5 bases and J dropped 1 base, with 8 bases sitting between them. Germline values: CDR1 DFQATT, CDR2 SNEGSKA (reference sequence). The CDR3 extends over 12 amino acids.

This clonotype was seen repeatedly, ten times or more. The genes are TRBV19 and TRBJ1-5, with unresolved D. V lost 3 bases to trimming and J lost 4 bases, with 13 bases between them. The CDR3 runs to 15 residues. Looked up from germline, CDR1 is LNHDA and CDR2 is SQIVND (reference sequence). Here the CDR3 reads CASSILLAANQPQHF. In nucleotides, the CDR3 is TGTGCCAGTAGTATCCTCTTGGCAGCTAATCAGCCCCAGCATTTT.

This clonotype was seen repeatedly, ten times or more. This chain uses TRBV20-1 with TRBJ1-2, with a possible D match to TRBD1 (5 bases). Germline V CDR1 and CDR2: DFQATT, SNEGSKA (reference sequence). V lost 6 bases to trimming and J lost 3 bases, with 14 bases between them. The CDR3 has 13 residues. The CDR3 DNA reads TGCAGTGCACAGACAGAAGGATACTATGGCTACACCTTC. It codes for CSAQTEGYYGYTF.

A word on this clonotype: A much larger clone lies one base from this, so it may be a read error. V gene TRBV19 combines with J gene TRBJ1-6, with D possibly being TRBD1 (5 bases). Germline CDR1 LNHDA, CDR2 SQIVND (reference sequence). This CDR3 spans 17 amino acids. Here the CDR3 DNA reads TGTGCCAGTAGTCTAGAAGCGGGACGGCGTTATAATTCACCCCTCCACTTT. Its translation: CASSLEAGRRYNSPLHF.

This clonotype has at least ten counts. This chain uses TRBV2 with TRBJ2-7; 7 nucleotides agree with TRBD2. The germline V gene encodes CDR1 SNHLY and CDR2 FYNNEI. The CDR3 contains 13 residues. J was trimmed by 5 bases and V by 11 bases; bases with no gene match: 12. CDR3 in DNA: TGTGCCGCGGGCGGACTAGTAAAGGACGAGCAGTACTTC. This gives the protein CAAGGLVKDEQYF.

This clonotype was counted ten times or more. The chain uses TRBV7-9 and TRBJ2-5; possibly TRBD1 for D (6 bases). The germline CDR1 and CDR2 sequences are SEHNR and FQNEAQ (reference sequence). The CDR3 has 15 amino acids. V lost 0 bases, J lost 3 bases, and 11 bases lay in between. The CDR3 DNA follows: TGTGCCAGCAGCTTAGCTGGACAGACCAAAGAGACCCAGTACTTC. Protein: CASSLAGQTKETQYF.

The V call is TRBV20-1, the J call TRBJ2-7, with D perhaps TRBD2 (6 bases). The V gene's germline CDR1 is DFQATT and CDR2 SNEGSKA (reference sequence). The CDR3 loop spans 15 amino acids. Trimming removed 6 bases at V and 4 bases at J, with 22 bases between. The chain's CDR3 is CSALSGTTRGYEQYF. Written as DNA, the CDR3 is TGCAGTGCCCTTAGCGGAACCACCCGCGGGTACGAGCAGTACTTC.

V and J are TRBV5-1 and TRBJ2-5; 8 bases match TRBD2. In germline, CDR1 is SGHRS, CDR2 YFSETQ. V lost 6 bases, J lost 1 base, and 5 bases stayed unmatched. CDR3 length: 14 residues. The CDR3 loop reads CASTPGTSQETQYF. The CDR3 DNA sequence: TGCGCCAGCACCCCCGGGACTAGCCAAGAGACCCAGTACTTC. The whole variable domain, filled in from reference TRBV5-1 and TRBJ2-5, reads KAGVTQTPRYLIKTRGQQVTLSCSPISGHRSVSWYQQTPGQGLQFLFEYFSETQRNKGNFPGRFSGRQFSNSRSEMNVSTLELGDSALYLCASTPGTSQETQYFGPGTRLLVL.

DNA of the CDR3: TGCAGCGCAGCCCGGTCAGAAAGAGAGACCCAGTACTTC. Residues: CSAARSERETQYF. This sequence joins TRBV29-1 and TRBJ2-5, with no clear D. Trimming left V 7 bases short and J 4 bases short, with 16 bases between. This CDR3 has 13 amino acids. Germline CDR1 reads SQVTM; CDR2 reads ANQGSEA.

This chain links TRBV2 with TRBJ1-6, with D uncertain. Germline V lookup: CDR1 SNHLY, CDR2 FYNNEI. CDR3 size: 13 residues. The ends were cut back, 8 bases at V and 4 bases at J, with 9 bases in the middle. Written as DNA, the CDR3 is TGTGCCAGCCAAAGGGATTATAATTCACCCCTCCACTTT. It translates to CASQRDYNSPLHF.

In this sample, this clonotype turned up many times. The genes are TRBV4-3 and TRBJ1-1; no clear D. The CDR3 is 13 residues long. V shed 0 bases and J shed 10 bases, with 12 bases lying between them. Germline-derived CDR1 and CDR2 are LGHNA and YSLEER. The CDR3 DNA is TGCGCCAGCAGCCAAGACACCGACCTGGGAGCTTTCTTT. This codes for CASSQDTDLGAFF.

The chain employs TRBV15 and TRBJ1-2; D unclear. The V end lost 3 bases, the J end lost 2 bases, and 16 bases lay between the germline ends. The CDR3 is 16 amino acids. Germline V gene lookup returns CDR1 LNHNV and CDR2 YYDKDF (reference sequence). DNA for the CDR3: TGTGCCACCAGCAGCTTAGCCCCCTCTGCCAACTATGGCTACACCTTC. Translating it yields CATSSLAPSANYGYTF.

V and J are TRBV11-2 and TRBJ2-7, with D possibly being TRBD1 or TRBD2 (7 bases each). Trimming removed 6 bases from V and 3 bases from J, with 18 bases in between. The CDR3 loop spans 15 amino acids. Germline V gives CDR1 SGHAT, CDR2 FQNNGV. The CDR3 is CASRRSTGEGYEQYF. CDR3 DNA: TGTGCCAGCAGACGATCTACAGGGGAGGGCTACGAGCAGTACTTC.

The V call is TRBV22-1, the J call TRBJ2-7. TRBV22-1 is tagged as a pseudogene. The CDR3 extends over 11 amino acids. The CDR3 sequence: CPGTKGYEQYF. CDR3 nucleotide sequence: TGTCCTGGGACTAAAGGATACGAGCAGTACTTC.

In its sample, this clonotype was seen a few times. The rearrangement joins TRBV4-3 to TRBJ2-5; maybe TRBD1 (5 bases). From germline, CDR1 is LGHNA and CDR2 YSLEER. This CDR3 region has 15 residues. Trimming removed 0 bases from V and 4 bases from J, with 12 bases in between. CDR3 amino acids: CASSQDWGPAETQYF. The CDR3 region has the DNA TGCGCCAGCAGCCAAGATTGGGGCCCCGCAGAGACCCAGTACTTC.

The V call is TRBV6-5, the J call TRBJ1-2; 8 nucleotides align to TRBD1. The CDR3 loop spans 13 amino acids. V lost 5 bases and J lost 8; bases outside the gene matches: 7. Germline V gene lookup returns CDR1 MNHEY and CDR2 SVGAGI. CDR3 region: CASSETGVRGYTF. As DNA, the CDR3 is TGTGCCAGCAGTGAGACAGGGGTGCGGGGCTACACCTTC.